The TCR beta chain under discussion was sequenced for a study of Ad26.COV2.S vaccination and SARS-CoV-2 variants. Turning to the study itself: Intramuscular Ad26.COV2.S at 5x10^10 or 1x10^11 viral particles.

Study findings and constraints: Possible underestimation of total T cell responses by the TCR breadth and depth analyses was noted.

CDR3 length: 15 residues. The V end lost 0 bases, the J end lost 2 bases, and 10 bases lay between the germline ends. In germline, CDR1 is LGHNA, CDR2 YSLEER. As to treatment: approximately 18 received Ad26.COV2.S at low or high dose, single or two shots; five or six received placebo; per-sample allocation not given. Specimens were obtained on day 63 following the first vaccine or placebo injection. With respect to this clone: Its specificity is not known.

Sequencing was performed with immunoSEQ multiplex PCR; in TCRdb, only in-frame clones are kept and a portion is missing. The sample lists fewer than 500,000 clones; roughly 88% were seen once. The rearrangement joins TRBV4-3 to TRBJ1-2; D is ambiguous. The clonotype comes from a person aged 18 to 59 who received the Ad26.COV2.S COVID-19 vaccine or a placebo. This specimen was peripheral blood, taken in a trial of Ad26.COV2.S vaccine versus placebo. In nucleotides, the CDR3 is TGCGCCAGCAGCCAAGATGGACCGGGGAACTATGGCTACACCTTC. Encoded protein: CASSQDGPGNYGYTF.